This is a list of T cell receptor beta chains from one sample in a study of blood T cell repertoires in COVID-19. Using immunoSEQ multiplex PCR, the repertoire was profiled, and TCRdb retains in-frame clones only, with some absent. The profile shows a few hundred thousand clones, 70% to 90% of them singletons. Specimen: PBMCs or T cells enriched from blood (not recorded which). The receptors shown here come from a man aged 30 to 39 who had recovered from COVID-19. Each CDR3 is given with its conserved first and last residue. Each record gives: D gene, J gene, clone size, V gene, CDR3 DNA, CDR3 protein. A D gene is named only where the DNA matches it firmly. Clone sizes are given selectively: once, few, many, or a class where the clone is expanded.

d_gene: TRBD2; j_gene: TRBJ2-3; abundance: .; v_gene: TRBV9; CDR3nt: TGTGCCAGCAGCCCCCTAGCGGGAGGGGGAGATACGCAGTATTTT; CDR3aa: CASSPLAGGGDTQYF
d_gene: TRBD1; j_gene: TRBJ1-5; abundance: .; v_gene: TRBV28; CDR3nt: TGTGCCAGCAGTTTATTACAGGGGAATCGAGATCAGCCCCAGCATTTT; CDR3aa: CASSLLQGNRDQPQHF
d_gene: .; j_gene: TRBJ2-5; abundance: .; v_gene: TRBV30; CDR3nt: TGTGCCCGTCAGACAGGTCAAGGGACCCAGTACTTC; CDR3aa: CARQTGQGTQYF
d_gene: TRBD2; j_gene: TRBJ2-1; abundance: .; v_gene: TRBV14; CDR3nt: TGTGCCAGCAGCCAAGCCCCCGGACTAGCGGGGTCCCTGAATGAGCAGTTCTTC; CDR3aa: CASSQAPGLAGSLNEQFF
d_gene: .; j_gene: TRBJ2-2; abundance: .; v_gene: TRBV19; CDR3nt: TGTGCGTCCGTAACGGGGACCGGGGAGCTGTTTTTT; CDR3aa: CASVTGTGELFF
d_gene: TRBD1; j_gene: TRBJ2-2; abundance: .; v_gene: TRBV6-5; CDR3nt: TGTGCCAGCAGAGAGGGACAGGGGGCTGGGGAGCTGTTTTTT; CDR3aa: CASREGQGAGELFF
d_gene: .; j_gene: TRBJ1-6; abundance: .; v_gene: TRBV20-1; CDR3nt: TGCAGTGCTAGCGCAGGTTCACCCCTCCACTTT; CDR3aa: CSASAGSPLHF
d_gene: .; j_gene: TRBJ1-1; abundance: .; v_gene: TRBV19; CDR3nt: TGTGCCAGTAGTATAAATTTGTCGGGAGACACTGAAGCTTTCTTT; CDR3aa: CASSINLSGDTEAFF
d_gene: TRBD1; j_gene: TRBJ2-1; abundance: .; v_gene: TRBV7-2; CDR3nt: TGTGCCAGCAGCCCTCACGACAGGGGCCGGTACAATGAGCAGTTCTTC; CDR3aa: CASSPHDRGRYNEQFF
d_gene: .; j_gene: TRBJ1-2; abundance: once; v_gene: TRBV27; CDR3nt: TGTGCCAGCAGTTTCTCCAGGAGGGGCGGCTACACCTTC; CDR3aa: CASSFSRRGGYTF
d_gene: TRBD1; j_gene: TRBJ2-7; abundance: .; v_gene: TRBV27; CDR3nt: TGTGCCAGCAGTCCTCTTCGACAGGGGGCCTACGAGCAGTACTTC; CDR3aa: CASSPLRQGAYEQYF
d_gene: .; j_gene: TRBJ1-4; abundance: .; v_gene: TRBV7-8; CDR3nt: TGTGCCAGCAGCTTAGTCCGGACATTGGCAACTAATGAAAAACTGTTTTTT; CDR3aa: CASSLVRTLATNEKLFF
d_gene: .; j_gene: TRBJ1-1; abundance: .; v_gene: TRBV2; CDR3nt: TGTGCCAGCAGTGTCACAGAATACACTGAAGCTTTCTTT; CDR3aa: CASSVTEYTEAFF
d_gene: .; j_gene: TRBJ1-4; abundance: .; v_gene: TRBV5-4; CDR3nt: TGTGCCAGCAGCTTCCGACAAGAAAATGAAAAACTGTTTTTT; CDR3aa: CASSFRQENEKLFF
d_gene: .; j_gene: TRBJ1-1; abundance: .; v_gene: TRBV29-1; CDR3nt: TGCAGCGTTGAACGGGGGAACACTGAAGCTTTCTTT; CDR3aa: CSVERGNTEAFF
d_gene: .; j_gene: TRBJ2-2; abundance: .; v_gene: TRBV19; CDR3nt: TGTGCCAGTAGTAAACAGGGCACCCCCGGAGAGACCGGGGAGCTGTTTTTT; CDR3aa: CASSKQGTPGETGELFF
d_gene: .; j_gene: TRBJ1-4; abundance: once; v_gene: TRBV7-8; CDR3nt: TGTGCCAGCAGGACACTCCGGGGAACTAATGAAAAACTGTTTTTT; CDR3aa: CASRTLRGTNEKLFF
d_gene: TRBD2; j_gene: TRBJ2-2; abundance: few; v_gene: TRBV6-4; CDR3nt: TGTGCCAGCAGTGAGGGGACTAGCACCGGGGAGCTGTTTTTT; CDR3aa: CASSEGTSTGELFF
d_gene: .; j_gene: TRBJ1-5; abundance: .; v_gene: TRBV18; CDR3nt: TGTGCCAGCTCACCACGGGCAGTCAATCAGCCCCAGCATTTT; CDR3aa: CASSPRAVNQPQHF
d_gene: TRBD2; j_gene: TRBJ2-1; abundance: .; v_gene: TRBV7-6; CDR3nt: TGTGCCAGCAGCTTAGGACTAGCGGGAGGTCAGCATGAGCAGTTCTTC; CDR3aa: CASSLGLAGGQHEQFF
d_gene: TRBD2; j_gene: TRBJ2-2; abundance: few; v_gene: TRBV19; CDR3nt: TGTGCCAGTAGATCCGGGACTAGCCGATCCGGGGAGCTGTTTTTT; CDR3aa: CASRSGTSRSGELFF
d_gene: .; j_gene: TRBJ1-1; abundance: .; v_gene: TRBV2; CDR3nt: TGTGCCAGCAGTGGAGTGGGCGGGGTGACTGAAGCTTTCTTT; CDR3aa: CASSGVGGVTEAFF
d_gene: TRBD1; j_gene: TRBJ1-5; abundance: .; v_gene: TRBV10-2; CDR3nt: TGCGCCAGCGGGGGATGGACAGGGCAACATCAGCCCCAGCATTTT; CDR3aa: CASGGWTGQHQPQHF
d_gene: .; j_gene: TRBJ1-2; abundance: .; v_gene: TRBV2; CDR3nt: TGTGCCAGCAGGGGGCAGGGGCAAGGCTACACCTTC; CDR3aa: CASRGQGQGYTF
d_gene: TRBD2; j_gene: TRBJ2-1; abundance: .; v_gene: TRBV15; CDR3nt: TGTGCCACCAGCAGAGATCTTGGCCAGCGGGGTCCCAATGAGCAGTTCTTC; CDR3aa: CATSRDLGQRGPNEQFF
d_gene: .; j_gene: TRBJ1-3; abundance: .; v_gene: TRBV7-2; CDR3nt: TGTGCCAGCAGCTCAGAAGTGTACTCTGGAAACACCATATATTTT; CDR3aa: CASSSEVYSGNTIYF
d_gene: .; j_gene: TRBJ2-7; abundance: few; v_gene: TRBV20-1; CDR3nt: TGCAGTGCGCAGGGAAACTACGAGCAGTACTTC; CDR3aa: CSAQGNYEQYF